This T cell receptor (beta chain) appears in the sequencing data of a study of technical replicates of blood from several donors (dated by TCRdb to 2015 to 2018). This clone showed up just once. Its antigen is not yet known. No base quality values were provided; no much bigger clone lies one nucleotide off. Library generation was performed with the immunoSEQ multiplex PCR assay. As stored in TCRdb, this immuneACCESS dataset retains in-frame rearrangements with V and J assigned. A fraction of the clones does not appear; measured against another copy, unresolved V genes explain less than half of the discrepancy, and the remainder lacks a known reason. A total of about 80,000 clones appear in this sample, 97% of them only once. Around 0.18% of the sample is in the top ten clones. V lost 6 bases and J lost 3 bases; the stretch between them is 6 bases long. From a lookup of the germline V gene, CDR1 and CDR2 are SNHLY and FYNNEI. Reading from cysteine to phenylalanine, the CDR3 counts 11 amino acids. Just CDR3 DNA is preserved here, 33 bases in frame from base 1.

Sequenced sample: T cells isolated from PBMCs. The sequence is built from TRBV2 and TRBJ2-7; the D gene identity is not certain. The origin of this receptor is a human donor in good health. Here is the DNA: TGTGCCAGCAGGGTACTCTACGAGCAGTACTTC. It codes for CASRVLYEQYF.